One sample yielded the 13 T cell receptor beta chains listed below, sequenced in a study of shared clonotypes between healthy human individuals. TCRdb keeps only in-frame clones here, not all; method: immunoSEQ multiplex PCR. The table includes under 2.5 million clones, 85% to 95% detected once. The specimen was naive CD4+ T cells from PBMCs. Regarding subset: CD45RA+ positively selected. The receptors here all came from a man aged 18 to 30 in good health. Some clones in this sample may be carry-over from other donors' samples.

The chain joins TRBV6-6 to TRBJ2-1, with 10 nucleotides matching TRBD2. J gave up 7 bases and V 0 bases, and 6 bases lay outside the gene matches. The CDR3 spans 16 residues. CDR1 is MNHNY, CDR2 SVGAGI, per germline (reference sequence). In DNA, the CDR3 is TGTGCCAGCAGTTACTCTCTAGCGGGAGTGGTGAATGAGCAGTTCTTC. Translating gives CASSYSLAGVVNEQFF.

For this clone: The same CDR3 can be traced to other DNA sequences in this sample. The chain is built from TRBV19 and TRBJ2-7; TRBD1 agrees at 8 bases. Unmatched junction bases numbered 3, after V lost 1 base and J lost 7 bases. CDR1 and CDR2 (germline): LNHDA, SQIVND (reference sequence). There are 13 residues in the CDR3. The CDR3 protein is CASSIGQGREQYF. Written as DNA, the CDR3 is TGTGCCAGTAGTATAGGACAGGGGAGGGAGCAGTACTTC.

This chain links TRBV5-1 with TRBJ1-4, with D tentatively TRBD1 (5 bases). This CDR3 is built from 14 residues. Germline loops: CDR1 SGHRS, CDR2 YFSETQ. V was pared by 0 bases and J by 8 bases, with 11 bases between. The CDR3 protein is CASSLEGDPEKLFF. DNA of the CDR3: TGCGCCAGCAGCTTGGAAGGGGACCCGGAAAAACTGTTTTTT.

This clone was observed a few times. V gene TRBV6-4 combines with J gene TRBJ2-2, with a possible D match to TRBD2 (5 bases). This CDR3 has 13 amino acids. Germline CDR1 is MRHNA and CDR2 is SNTAGT. Trimming left V 4 bases short and J 6 bases short, with 9 bases between. The CDR3: CASSATSAGELFF. The CDR3 nucleotides read TGTGCCAGCAGTGCCACTAGTGCCGGGGAGCTGTTTTTT.

This clone was counted a single time. Other DNA sequences in the same sample also yield this CDR3. V usage is TRBV6-1 and J usage is TRBJ2-7; a weak D match, TRBD2 (6 bases). CDR1 and CDR2 (germline): MNHNS, SASEGT. The CDR3 sequence is 11 residues long. V was clipped by 1 base and J by 9 bases, with 7 bases between them. CDR3 nucleotides: TGTGCCAGCAGTGAAGGGGGAGGGCAGTACTTC. Translation: CASSEGGGQYF.

The chain couples TRBV9 to TRBJ2-1; the D gene is possibly TRBD2 (6 bases). The germline V gene has CDR1 SGDLS and CDR2 YYNGEE. Between the trimmed V and J ends, which lost 4 bases and 0 bases, there was a span of 20 bases. The CDR3 loop spans 18 amino acids. The CDR3 protein is CASSTQGVAGSSYNEQFF. CDR3 sequence (DNA): TGTGCCAGCAGCACCCAGGGAGTGGCGGGGAGCTCCTACAATGAGCAGTTCTTC.

The V and J genes are TRBV7-6 and TRBJ1-2; TRBD1 might be the D (5 bases). CDR3 length: 16 residues. Between the trimmed V and J ends, which lost 6 bases and 5 bases, there was a span of 22 bases. The V gene's germline CDR1 is SGHVS and CDR2 FNYEAQ. The CDR3 DNA reads as TGTGCCAGCAGTCCGGCCATTACAGGTCGGAGATATGGCTACACCTTC. Amino acids: CASSPAITGRRYGYTF. The complete variable domain, with remaining parts taken from reference TRBV7-6 and TRBJ1-2, reads GAGVSQSPRYKVTKRGQDVALRCDPISGHVSLYWYRQALGQGPEFLTYFNYEAQQDKSGLPNDRFSAERPEGSISTLTIQRTEQRDSAMYRCASSPAITGRRYGYTFGSGTRLTVV.

The chain recombines TRBV7-9 with TRBJ2-3; the D gene is possibly TRBD2 (5 bases). The germline V gene has CDR1 SEHNR and CDR2 FQNEAQ (reference sequence). Deletions cut 4 bases from V and 0 bases from J, with 14 bases between. This CDR3 contains 16 residues. The CDR3 spells CASSSPSKPSTDTQYF. The CDR3 coding sequence is TGTGCCAGCAGCTCCCCTAGCAAACCTAGCACAGATACGCAGTATTTT.

The chain is built from TRBV2 and TRBJ2-7; TRBD2 matches 7 bases. V was pared by 6 bases and J by 5 bases, with 10 bases of the junction left unmatched. The CDR3 consists of 14 residues. The germline V gene encodes CDR1 SNHLY and CDR2 FYNNEI. In nucleotides, the CDR3 is TGTGCCAGCAGGCGGGCGGGAGCTGCCCACGAGCAGTACTTC. Translation: CASRRAGAAHEQYF.

This clone was seen a few times. The chain recombines TRBV29-1 with TRBJ1-1; possibly TRBD1 for D (6 bases). Germline loops: CDR1 SQVTM, CDR2 ANQGSEA. The ends were cut back, 4 bases at V and 4 bases at J, with 10 bases in the middle. This CDR3 is built from 12 residues. The CDR3 coding sequence is TGCAGCGTTGGGGGGACAAGCACTGAAGCTTTCTTT. This sequence encodes CSVGGTSTEAFF.

The rearrangement joins TRBV5-1 to TRBJ2-7; the match to TRBD2 covers 16 bases. Germline V gives CDR1 SGHRS, CDR2 YFSETQ. The CDR3 spans 16 residues. The V segment lost 4 bases and the J segment 2 bases; nucleotides outside the gene matches: 3. In DNA form, the CDR3 reads TGCGCCAGCAGCGCCGGGACTAGCGGGAGGGCCTACGAGCAGTACTTC. The encoded protein is CASSAGTSGRAYEQYF.

As for this clone: The sample has other DNA sequences that encode this CDR3 too. The rearrangement links TRBV29-1 to TRBJ1-1; 7 positions match TRBD1. Germline CDR1 reads SQVTM; CDR2 reads ANQGSEA. With 6 bases clipped from V and 4 bases from J, the junction kept 5 bases outside the gene matches. This CDR3 is 12 amino acids long. The CDR3 sequence is CSVHPGGTEAFF. CDR3 in DNA: TGCAGCGTCCATCCAGGGGGCACTGAAGCTTTCTTT.

This chain joins TRBV27 and TRBJ2-7; the match to TRBD1 covers 8 bases. Looked up from germline, CDR1 is MNHEY and CDR2 is SMNVEV (reference sequence). CDR3 length equals 14 residues. With 5 bases clipped from V and 4 bases from J, the junction kept 7 bases outside the gene matches. CDR3 nucleotides: TGTGCCAGCAGTATTCGGACAGGGAATTACGAGCAGTACTTC. Amino acids: CASSIRTGNYEQYF.